These 14 T cell receptor beta chains were sequenced from one sample in a study of cytomegalovirus exposure and HLA in healthy donors. This table comes from immunoSEQ multiplex PCR, and its TCRdb copy is limited to in-frame clones, with some not included. The data contain under 75,000 clones, approximately 97% of them singletons. The sequencing sample was made of PBMCs. All receptors come from a woman aged 18-29 years in good health and CMV-seropositive.

The V and J genes are TRBV7-3 and TRBJ2-1; 14 positions match TRBD2. The trim removed 5 bases at V and 8 bases at J, leaving 8 bases unmatched. Germline V gene sequence: CDR1 SGHTA, CDR2 FQGTGA. The CDR3 sequence is 16 residues long. CDR3 sequence (DNA): TGTGCCAGCAGCAAAAGACTAGCGGGAGGGGTCGATGAGCAGTTCTTC. Translation gives CASSKRLAGGVDEQFF.

The chain recombines TRBV6-1 with TRBJ1-1; weak D call: TRBD1 (5 bases). The germline gives CDR1 MNHNS, CDR2 SASEGT. Trimming cost V 5 bases and J 1 base, with 14 bases left between them. The CDR3 spans 15 residues. CDR3 sequence (DNA): TGTGCCAGCAGTACAGGACGGACGCAGAACACTGAAGCTTTCTTT. Translation gives CASSTGRTQNTEAFF.

This rearrangement joins TRBV6-1 to TRBJ2-4; TRBD2 might be the D (6 bases). The CDR3 contains 18 residues. The ends were cut back, 1 base at V and 0 bases at J, with 16 bases in the middle. Germline CDR1 MNHNS, CDR2 SASEGT. The CDR3 DNA is TGTGCCAGCAGTGAAGAGGTTTTCGGGGGACTAGCCAAAAACATTCAGTACTTC. Its protein product is CASSEEVFGGLAKNIQYF.

The chain uses TRBV28 and TRBJ1-5; possibly TRBD1 for D (6 bases). Looked up from germline, CDR1 is MDHEN and CDR2 is SYDVKM. This CDR3 is built from 14 residues. Trimming pared 4 bases from V and 6 bases from J, leaving 13 bases between. CDR3 coding DNA: TGTGCCAGCAGTTCGGACAGAAGGACTCAGCCCCAGCATTTT. Translation gives CASSSDRRTQPQHF.

The rearrangement joins TRBV4-1 to TRBJ2-2, with 9 positions matching TRBD2. The CDR3 totals 14 residues. Germline lookup yields CDR1 MGHRA and CDR2 YSYEKL. Trimming took 6 bases from V and 3 from J; bases not matched to a gene: 2. This CDR3 is CASRPSGDTGELFF. CDR3 in DNA: TGCGCCAGCAGGCCTAGCGGGGACACCGGGGAGCTGTTTTTT.

For the CDR3, the DNA is TGTGCCAGTAGTATAGATTCCCTAGCCTCTTACAATGAGCAGTTCTTC. Protein product: CASSIDSLASYNEQFF. The chain employs TRBV19 and TRBJ2-1; D may be TRBD2 (5 bases). CDR1 is LNHDA, CDR2 SQIVND, per germline (reference sequence). The CDR3 loop spans 16 amino acids. V was trimmed by 0 bases and J by 4 bases, leaving 13 bases between them.

The chain is built from TRBV6-1 and TRBJ1-5, with D perhaps TRBD1 (5 bases). Trimming removed 0 bases from V and 5 bases from J, with 11 bases in between. CDR3 length equals 15 residues. Germline CDR1 reads MNHNS; CDR2 reads SASEGT. The CDR3 DNA is TGTGCCAGCAGTGAAGCGTGGGGCGCGCATCAGCCCCAGCATTTT. It translates to CASSEAWGAHQPQHF.

The chain links TRBV28 to TRBJ2-7; D perhaps matches TRBD1 (5 bases). CDR1 is MDHEN and CDR2 is SYDVKM in the germline V gene. CDR3 length: 18 amino acids. Trimming removed 0 bases at V and 4 bases at J, with 22 bases between. In DNA, the CDR3 is TGTGCCAGCAGTTTATGGATGGGTTTCTTTGACAGATCTTACGAGCAGTACTTC. Protein product: CASSLWMGFFDRSYEQYF.

The V call is TRBV7-9, the J call TRBJ1-4; D possibly corresponds to TRBD1 (5 bases). V was clipped by 4 bases and J by 3 bases, with 9 bases between them. Germline CDR1 SEHNR, CDR2 FQNEAQ (reference sequence). The length of the CDR3 is 14 residues. The CDR3 sequence is CASSWGEPNEKLFF. The CDR3 nucleotides are TGTGCCAGCAGCTGGGGGGAACCTAATGAAAAACTGTTTTTT.

This clone was observed once. The CDR3 DNA is TGTGCCAGCAGCCAAGTGCGGACTAGCGGGAGCCACAGGAACAATGAGCAGTTCTTC. Translated: CASSQVRTSGSHRNNEQFF. This rearrangement joins TRBV4-2 to TRBJ2-1; 13 bases fit TRBD2. The CDR3 is 19 amino acids. Germline CDR1 LGHNA, CDR2 YNFKEQ. V shed 1 base, J shed 5 bases, and the junction held 11 bases outside the gene matches.

This chain links TRBV9 with TRBJ1-1; D ambiguous. CDR3 length: 13 amino acids. V lost 0 bases, J lost 1 base, and 4 bases lay in between. CDR1 and CDR2 from the germline V gene are SGDLS and YYNGEE. CDR3 amino acids: CASSVAWNTEAFF. CDR3 DNA sequence: TGTGCCAGCAGCGTAGCTTGGAACACTGAAGCTTTCTTT.

The chain uses TRBV20-1 and TRBJ2-7; D may be TRBD1 (5 bases). This CDR3 is built from 11 residues. Germline V gene sequence: CDR1 DFQATT, CDR2 SNEGSKA (reference sequence). V was clipped by 3 bases and J by 3 bases, with 6 bases between them. The chain's CDR3 is CSARGRYEQYF. As DNA, the CDR3 is TGCAGTGCTAGGGGGCGCTACGAGCAGTACTTC.

The V and J genes are TRBV6-4 and TRBJ2-5, with 9 nucleotides matching TRBD2. CDR3 size: 13 residues. Germline trimming cut 7 bases from V and 5 bases from J; bases unmatched to any gene: 5. The V gene's germline CDR1 is MRHNA and CDR2 SNTAGT. The CDR3, as DNA: TGTGCCAGCAAGGTAAGCGGGAGGGAGACCCAGTACTTC. Residues: CASKVSGRETQYF.

The table lists this clone with a count of one. The V and J genes are TRBV30 and TRBJ2-2; 8 positions match TRBD1. V lost 5 bases to trimming and J lost 4 bases; unmatched junction nucleotides: 3. CDR3 length equals 13 residues. Looked up from germline, CDR1 is GTSNPN and CDR2 is SVGIG (reference sequence). DNA for the CDR3: TGTGCCTGGGACAGGGGCTTCACCGGGGAGCTGTTTTTT. Translated: CAWDRGFTGELFF.